This T cell receptor beta chain was obtained from a study of OX40 agonist ivuxolimab in advanced cancers. Trimming cost V 2 bases and J 6 bases; bases outside gene matches: 5. Germline values: CDR1 MNHEY, CDR2 SVGAGI. The CDR3 spans 14 residues. Here immunoSEQ multiplex PCR was the method, and the copy in TCRdb shows in-frame clones only, minus some. The repertoire holds 85,000 to 120,000 clones, with approximately 90% as singletons. The study, taken as a whole, reports: Determination of antigen specificity was not performed for the expanded peripheral T cells.

In the case of this clone: Antigen: not known.

This chain links TRBV6-5 with TRBJ2-5; 8 bases fit TRBD2. The receptor comes from an adult with an advanced solid tumor such as melanoma, head and neck, liver or kidney cancer. Material: CD4+ or CD8+ T cells sorted from blood, obtained in a trial of the OX40 agonist ivuxolimab. The CDR3 region is CASSYGLAGQTQYF. In nucleotides, the CDR3 is TGTGCCAGCAGTTACGGACTAGCAGGGCAGACCCAGTACTTC.